This T cell receptor (beta chain) was identified in a study of cytomegalovirus exposure and HLA in healthy donors. Vbeta (60) and Jbeta (13) primers were used in the PCR. Original analysis: There were about 86 million unique TCR beta chains by a later count, and 10 million to 12 million of them were shared. TCRdb's copy holds only in-frame clones and misses some; the assay was immunoSEQ multiplex PCR. V and J calls and clone size are given by that table; D and trimming were obtained from the DNA. The sample records about 150,000 clones, 85% being singletons. V lost 4 bases and J 7 bases, leaving 7 bases between the germline ends. Germline CDR1 and CDR2: SEHNR and FQNEAQ (reference sequence). This CDR3 contains 11 residues. This clone came up once.

Sequenced material: PBMCs. The chain is built from TRBV7-9 and TRBJ1-2; D uncertain. The receptor's source is a man aged 25-45 years in good health and CMV-seropositive. CDR3 in amino acids: CASSWGAGYTF. Here the CDR3 DNA reads TGTGCCAGCAGCTGGGGAGCTGGCTACACCTTC.